The 22 T cell receptor beta chains reported below all come from one sample, sequenced in a study of response to subunit inactivated influenza vaccine. Using its own MiXCR run on the RT-PCR reads, TCRdb lists one record per CDR3 protein. The sample includes 450,000 to 600,000 distinct CDR3 sequences, 16% of them seen just once. Source: CD4+ T cells sorted from PBMCs, taken around 25 months after vaccination. Every receptor here comes from a man between 50 and 69 years old who received an inactivated influenza vaccine.

This clonotype came up many times. The rearrangement joins TRBV28 to TRBJ2-1; 7 bases are a match to TRBD1. The CDR3 length is 12 residues. The germline gives CDR1 MDHEN, CDR2 SYDVKM. Trimming took 6 bases from V and 9 from J; bases not matched to a gene: 5. The CDR3 here is CASRRGLIEQFF. DNA for the CDR3: TGTGCCAGCAGGAGGGGGCTTATTGAGCAGTTCTTC.

This clonotype was detected only a few times. CDR3 protein: CSGGQGYEQYF. CDR3 coding DNA: TGCAGCGGGGGACAGGGATACGAGCAGTACTTC. The chain employs TRBV29-1 and TRBJ2-7; 9 bases line up with TRBD1. V gave up 7 bases and J gave up 4 bases; unmatched junction bases: 2. The CDR3 extends over 11 amino acids. Germline V gene sequence: CDR1 SQVTM, CDR2 ANQGSEA.

This clonotype was seen more than once but under ten times. The chain joins TRBV12-3 or TRBV12-4 to TRBJ2-3, with D perhaps matching TRBD1 or TRBD2 (5 bases each). V was clipped by 6 bases and J by 2 bases, with 15 bases between them. This CDR3 is 15 amino acids long. The DNA of the CDR3 is TGTGCCAGCAGGGACCGGGACCTCCACACAGATACGCAGTATTTT. It translates to CASRDRDLHTDTQYF.

The chain combines TRBV7-2 with TRBJ2-1; weak D call: TRBD1 (6 bases). The CDR3 totals 14 residues. The V end was cut by 8 bases, the J end by 6 bases, with 17 bases between. Germline loops: CDR1 SGHTA, CDR2 FQGNSA. CDR3 loop: CASAPGTPINEQFF. The CDR3 DNA follows: TGTGCCAGCGCCCCCGGGACACCAATCAATGAGCAGTTCTTC.

This clonotype has a handful of counts. The J gene is TRBJ2-5, the V gene TRBV9, with 7 bases matching TRBD1. J was trimmed by 4 bases and V by 2 bases; bases with no gene match: 5. Germline V gene sequence: CDR1 SGDLS, CDR2 YYNGEE. This CDR3 spans 14 amino acids. The DNA of the CDR3 is TGTGCCAGCAGCGTTAACAGGGGAAGAGAGACCCAGTACTTC. Protein: CASSVNRGRETQYF.

This clonotype has just a few counts. This chain joins TRBV9 and TRBJ2-2; the D gene is possibly TRBD2 (5 bases). Germline values: CDR1 SGDLS, CDR2 YYNGEE. V lost 4 bases to trimming and J lost 2 bases, with 15 bases between them. CDR3 length: 16 amino acids. CDR3 protein: CASSPRDRINTGELFF. The CDR3 region has the DNA TGTGCCAGCAGCCCCCGGGATCGTATTAACACCGGGGAGCTGTTTTTT. Filled out from reference TRBV9 and TRBJ2-2, the complete variable domain reads DSGVTQTPKHLITATGQRVTLRCSPRSGDLSVYWYQQSLDQGLQFLIQYYNGEERAKGNILERFSAQQFPDLHSELNLSSLELGDSALYFCASSPRDRINTGELFFGEGSRLTVL.

This clonotype was seen a handful of times. The chain couples TRBV29-1 to TRBJ1-2, with D unresolved. This CDR3 is built from 11 residues. Trimming left V 6 bases short and J 5 bases short, with 10 bases between. Germline V gives CDR1 SQVTM, CDR2 ANQGSEA. In nucleotides, the CDR3 is TGCAGCGTCACTACGGGATATGGCTACACCTTC. This codes for CSVTTGYGYTF.

The rearrangement links TRBV5-1 to TRBJ2-5; 9 bases align to TRBD1. Germline V gene sequence: CDR1 SGHRS, CDR2 YFSETQ. This CDR3 is 13 amino acids long. V trimming: 3 bases; J trimming: 5 bases; junction bases outside the gene matches: 2. The CDR3 DNA follows: TGCGCCAGCAGCTGGACAGGGGTGGAGACCCAGTACTTC. As protein: CASSWTGVETQYF.

This clonotype has more than one count but fewer than ten. V and J are TRBV28 and TRBJ1-6, with TRBD1 as a possible D gene (6 bases). CDR1 MDHEN and CDR2 SYDVKM come from the germline V gene. There are 14 residues in the CDR3. V was pared by 6 bases and J by 3 bases, with 9 bases between. The CDR3 spells CASSRQDYNSPLHF. Written as DNA, the CDR3 is TGTGCCAGCAGCCGACAGGACTATAATTCACCCCTCCACTTT.

This clonotype has ten or more counts. The chain has TRBV24-1 and TRBJ2-1, with 7 bases that match TRBD2. CDR1 is KGHDR and CDR2 is SFDVKD in the germline V gene. CDR3 size: 13 residues. V gave up 9 bases and J gave up 4 bases; unmatched junction bases: 5. CDR3 in amino acids: CATSVRGYNEQFF. CDR3 sequence (DNA): TGTGCCACCTCCGTGCGGGGGTACAATGAGCAGTTCTTC.

This clonotype was counted a few times. V usage is TRBV20-1 and J usage is TRBJ1-1; 8 nucleotides line up with TRBD1. Germline V gives CDR1 DFQATT, CDR2 SNEGSKA (reference sequence). There are 15 residues in the CDR3. V trimming: 6 bases; J trimming: 1 base; junction bases outside the gene matches: 10. The CDR3 spells CSASGTGPSNTEAFF. The CDR3 DNA is TGCAGTGCCTCCGGGACAGGTCCCTCGAACACTGAAGCTTTCTTT.

CDR3 in amino acids: CASSPYTNEKLFF. CDR3 nucleotides: TGCGCCAGCAGCCCGTATACTAATGAAAAACTGTTTTTT. The V gene is TRBV5-1, the J gene TRBJ1-4, with D hard to call. Per germline, CDR1 SGHRS and CDR2 YFSETQ. The V end lost 4 bases, the J end lost 2 bases, and 6 bases lay between the germline ends. The CDR3 runs 13 residues.

The chain employs TRBV18 and TRBJ1-6; 7 bases agree with TRBD1. J gave up 3 bases and V 3 bases, and 14 bases lay outside the gene matches. Germline V gives CDR1 KGHSH, CDR2 LQKENI. The CDR3 is 19 residues long. The CDR3 protein is CASSPIGQAETGYNSPLHF. CDR3 in DNA: TGTGCCAGCTCACCGATTGGACAGGCCGAAACAGGCTATAATTCACCCCTCCACTTT.

The CDR3 protein is CASRGALAYEQYF. As DNA, the CDR3 is TGTGCCAGCAGGGGGGCACTAGCCTACGAGCAGTACTTC. V usage is TRBV28 and J usage is TRBJ2-7; D perhaps matches TRBD1 (6 bases). Germline V gene lookup returns CDR1 MDHEN and CDR2 SYDVKM. The CDR3 totals 13 residues. Deletions cut 6 bases from V and 2 bases from J, with 11 bases between.

This clonotype was recorded a few times. The chain links TRBV18 to TRBJ1-1, with 7 nucleotides matching TRBD1. Germline V gene sequence: CDR1 KGHSH, CDR2 LQKENI. The CDR3 is 15 residues long. Losses at the gene ends were 3 bases for V and 6 bases for J; bases not matched to a gene: 10. The CDR3 is CASSPTGVGVAEAFF. Written as DNA, the CDR3 is TGTGCCAGCTCACCCACAGGGGTTGGGGTGGCTGAAGCTTTCTTT.

This clonotype occurred a few times. The chain has TRBV11-2 and TRBJ1-1, with unresolved D. There are 14 residues in the CDR3. The germline V gene has CDR1 SGHAT and CDR2 FQNNGV. Trimming removed 0 bases from V and 8 bases from J, with 13 bases in between. The CDR3 loop is CASSLDGWAAEAFF. Written as DNA, the CDR3 is TGTGCCAGCAGCTTAGATGGGTGGGCAGCCGAAGCTTTCTTT.

This clonotype appeared a few times. This chain connects TRBV29-1 to TRBJ1-1; TRBD1 is a possible D gene (6 bases). Germline CDR1 is SQVTM and CDR2 is ANQGSEA. The CDR3 is 14 amino acids. Trimming cost V 6 bases and J 4 bases, with 18 bases left between them. The CDR3 reads CSVLNRVGGTEAFF. Here the CDR3 DNA reads TGCAGCGTCCTAAACAGGGTTGGTGGCACTGAAGCTTTCTTT.

There are many counts of this clonotype. The chain recombines TRBV4-3 with TRBJ1-1; D not resolved. The CDR3 is made up of 13 amino acids. Trimming shortened V by 1 base and J by 4 bases, and 7 bases separated the two germline ends. Germline CDR1 reads LGHNA; CDR2 reads YSLEER. Here the CDR3 DNA reads TGCGCCAGCAGCCAAGGAGGGCGCACTGAAGCTTTCTTT. Its translation: CASSQGGRTEAFF.

The sample holds a few counts of this clonotype. The V gene is TRBV6-5, the J gene TRBJ2-3; the match to TRBD2 covers 10 bases. Germline CDR1 is MNHEY and CDR2 is SVGAGI. This CDR3 comprises 17 residues. After removal of 0 bases from V and 6 bases from J, the junction contained 9 bases not matched to a gene. CDR3 nucleotide sequence: TGTGCCAGCAGTTACTCGAGTGCTAGCGGGAGAGTGGATACGCAGTATTTT. It encodes CASSYSSASGRVDTQYF.

The rearrangement links TRBV7-2 to TRBJ2-7; D gene unclear. The CDR3 runs to 13 residues. The V gene lost 5 bases and the J gene lost 3 bases, with 11 bases spanning the gap. From germline, CDR1 is SGHTA and CDR2 FQGNSA. DNA for the CDR3: TGTGCCAGCAGCACCGGACCATACTACGAGCAGTACTTC. Translation gives CASSTGPYYEQYF.

Remarks on this clonotype: Relative to the germline gene, one junction end is altered; a read error may explain this. The chain recombines TRBV9 with TRBJ2-1; TRBD2 matches at 12 bases. CDR3 size: 16 residues. Per the germline V gene, CDR1 is SGDLS and CDR2 is YYNGEE. The CDR3 DNA follows: TGTGCCAGGAGCGTTACCCCTAGCGGGAGGGCCGATGAGCAGTTCTTC. As protein: CARSVTPSGRADEQFF. Supplemented by reference TRBV9 and TRBJ2-1, the full variable domain reads DSGVTQTPKHLITATGQRVTLRCSPRSGDLSVYWYQQSLDQGLQFLIQYYNGEERAKGNILERFSAQQFPDLHSELNLSSLELGDSALYFCARSVTPSGRADEQFFGPGTRLTVL.

This clonotype has more than one count but fewer than ten. The V call is TRBV7-9, the J call TRBJ1-5; 7 nucleotides match TRBD1. The CDR3 is made up of 15 amino acids. CDR1 is SEHNR and CDR2 is FQNEAQ in the germline V gene (reference sequence). J was trimmed by 2 bases and V by 3 bases; bases with no gene match: 4. CDR3 sequence: CASSFGGTGNQPQHF. CDR3 bases: TGTGCCAGCAGCTTCGGAGGGACAGGCAATCAGCCCCAGCATTTT.